These 27 T cell receptor beta chains originate from one sample sequenced in a study of CD8 T cells in Susac syndrome. Random-hexamer reverse transcription was applied to roughly 0.5 to 1 ug RNA. TCRdb analysed the immunoSEQ multiplex PCR reads with MiXCR anew, one entry per CDR3 protein. Here the sample spans 27,000 or so distinct CDR3 sequences, 90% to 95% being singletons. Sequencing was done on a sample of CD8+ T cells from PBMCs. The receptor set was obtained from a human donor in good health.

The rearrangement joins TRBV27 to TRBJ1-2; no reliable D call. The CDR3 runs 13 residues. The V end was cut by 2 bases, the J end by 4 bases, with 8 bases between. Looked up from germline, CDR1 is MNHEY and CDR2 is SMNVEV (reference sequence). For the CDR3, the DNA is TGTGCCAGCAGTTTAAGGCGGAGCTATGGCTACACCTTC. This gives the protein CASSLRRSYGYTF.

The rearrangement links TRBV6-1 to TRBJ2-7, with D possibly TRBD1 on 6 matching bases. Looked up from germline, CDR1 is MNHNS and CDR2 is SASEGT. This CDR3 is built from 14 residues. Trimming stripped 6 bases from V and 5 bases from J, with 17 bases between. The DNA for the CDR3 is TGTGCCAGCAGGGCTGCCGGACAGTCCCACGAGCAGTACTTC. Amino acid sequence: CASRAAGQSHEQYF.

The chain joins TRBV7-2 to TRBJ1-6; the D gene is possibly TRBD1 (5 bases). Germline values: CDR1 SGHTA, CDR2 FQGNSA. Trimming removed 3 bases at V and 5 bases at J, with 8 bases between. This CDR3 has 14 amino acids. The CDR3 spells CASSFQGDNSPLHF. The CDR3 region has the DNA TGTGCCAGCAGCTTTCAGGGTGATAATTCACCCCTCCACTTT. Supplemented by reference TRBV7-2 and TRBJ1-6, the full variable domain reads GAGVSQSPSNKVTEKGKDVELRCDPISGHTALYWYRQSLGQGLEFLIYFQGNSAPDKSGLPSDRFSAERTGGSVSTLTIQRTQQEDSAVYLCASSFQGDNSPLHFGNGTRLTVT.

The chain employs TRBV3-1 and TRBJ2-7; D is undetermined. Trimming cost V 3 bases and J 0 bases, with 9 bases left between them. The CDR3 spans 14 residues. The germline CDR1 and CDR2 sequences are LGHDT and YNNKEL (reference sequence). CDR3 DNA sequence: TGTGCCAGCAGCCAGGGTTCTTCCTCCTACGAGCAGTACTTC. It codes for CASSQGSSSYEQYF.

The chain joins TRBV4-3 to TRBJ2-1, with D perhaps being TRBD1 or TRBD2 (5 bases each). V was cut by 1 base and J by 8 bases, with 15 bases left in between. CDR3 size: 15 residues. The germline gives CDR1 LGHNA, CDR2 YSLEER. As DNA, the CDR3 is TGCGCCAGCAGCCAAGCCGGCCTTGAGGGGTATGAGCAGTTCTTC. Encoded protein: CASSQAGLEGYEQFF.

This chain joins TRBV28 and TRBJ2-3, with D uncertain. Trimming removed 6 bases at V and 3 bases at J, with 7 bases between. The germline V gene encodes CDR1 MDHEN and CDR2 SYDVKM. The CDR3 is 12 amino acids. The CDR3 sequence is CASSLLTDTQYF. In DNA, the CDR3 is TGTGCCAGCAGCTTGTTGACAGATACGCAGTATTTT.

CDR3 bases: TGTGCCAGCTCACCGATGGGGGCAGGCTCCTACAATGAGCAGTTCTTC. This encodes CASSPMGAGSYNEQFF. This chain links TRBV18 with TRBJ2-1, with a tentative D call TRBD1 (6 bases). This CDR3 comprises 16 residues. V shed 3 bases and J shed 0 bases, with 12 bases lying between them. Germline loops: CDR1 KGHSH, CDR2 LQKENI.

The chain is built from TRBV5-5 and TRBJ2-7; D is possibly TRBD2 (5 bases). The CDR3 is 15 amino acids. Trimming cost V 0 bases and J 2 bases, with 12 bases left between them. Germline V gives CDR1 SGHKS, CDR2 YYEKEE (reference sequence). The CDR3 protein is CASSLAEGMAYEQYF. The CDR3 DNA reads as TGTGCCAGCAGCTTGGCCGAGGGTATGGCCTACGAGCAGTACTTC.

This chain uses TRBV12-3 or TRBV12-4 with TRBJ1-2, with 10 bases fitting TRBD1. The CDR3 totals 14 residues. The ends lost 6 bases at V and 4 bases at J; junction bases unmatched: 5. The CDR3 protein is CASRIGTGAYGYTF. CDR3 nucleotides: TGTGCCAGCAGAATCGGGACAGGGGCCTATGGCTACACCTTC.

This clonotype was recorded a few times. The V call is TRBV20-1, the J call TRBJ2-1; 8 nucleotides align to TRBD2. Unmatched junction bases numbered 8, after V lost 1 base and J lost 0 bases. The V gene's germline CDR1 is DFQATT and CDR2 SNEGSKA (reference sequence). CDR3 length: 17 residues. The CDR3: CSARVAGGRSSYNEQFF. As DNA, the CDR3 is TGCAGTGCTAGAGTGGCGGGGGGAAGGAGCTCCTACAATGAGCAGTTCTTC.

The CDR3 bases are TGTGCCAGCAGTTACGGACTATCTATCTACGAGCAGTACTTC. This codes for CASSYGLSIYEQYF. The rearrangement links TRBV6-2 or TRBV6-3 to TRBJ2-7, with D possibly matching TRBD2 (6 bases). The CDR3 consists of 14 residues. Germline V CDR1 and CDR2: MNHEY, SVGEGT. The germline V and J ends were trimmed by 2 bases and 3 bases, with 11 bases remaining between them.

V gene TRBV29-1 combines with J gene TRBJ2-1, with TRBD1 as a possible D gene (5 bases). This CDR3 contains 12 residues. Per germline, CDR1 SQVTM and CDR2 ANQGSEA. V shed 7 bases and J shed 1 base, with 8 bases lying between them. The CDR3 bases are TGCAGCGCGACAGAATCCTACAATGAGCAGTTCTTC. It codes for CSATESYNEQFF.

The chain is built from TRBV12-3 or TRBV12-4 and TRBJ1-2; 7 bases match TRBD1. The CDR3 has 12 amino acids. Trimming removed 6 bases from V and 7 bases from J; junction bases left unmatched: 5. CDR3 DNA sequence: TGTGCCAGCAGGGAGACAGGGCGTGGCTACACCTTC. Protein product: CASRETGRGYTF.

V is TRBV7-8 and J is TRBJ2-7; 7 bases align to TRBD1. This CDR3 region has 15 residues. Trimming removed 0 bases from V and 3 bases from J; junction bases left unmatched: 5. Germline V gene sequence: CDR1 SGHVS, CDR2 FQNEAQ. The CDR3 bases are TGTGCCAGCAGCTTAGCGTGGGCAGGGGGCTACGAGCAGTACTTC. The encoded protein is CASSLAWAGGYEQYF.

The chain is built from TRBV5-1 and TRBJ1-5; D is unclear. CDR1 is SGHRS and CDR2 is YFSETQ in the germline V gene. The CDR3 runs to 17 residues. V was clipped by 1 base and J by 0 bases, with 14 bases between them. CDR3 protein: CASSLIPGQYSNQPQHF. CDR3 coding DNA: TGCGCCAGCAGCTTGATTCCTGGGCAGTATAGCAATCAGCCCCAGCATTTT.

This chain links TRBV27 with TRBJ2-7; 7 nucleotides align to TRBD1. With V trimmed by 4 bases and J by 0 bases, 6 bases remained unmatched. The CDR3 is made up of 15 amino acids. Germline V lookup: CDR1 MNHEY, CDR2 SMNVEV (reference sequence). CDR3 loop: CASSSMRDSSYEQYF. The CDR3 nucleotides read TGTGCCAGCAGTTCAATGAGGGACAGCTCCTACGAGCAGTACTTC.

This chain links TRBV27 with TRBJ1-6; perhaps TRBD1 as D (6 bases). V lost 2 bases and J 8 bases, leaving 22 bases between the germline ends. The V gene's germline CDR1 is MNHEY and CDR2 SMNVEV (reference sequence). This CDR3 comprises 18 residues. This chain's CDR3 is CASSLGGGGTARDSPLHF. Here the CDR3 DNA reads TGTGCCAGCAGTTTAGGGGGCGGGGGAACTGCGCGGGATTCACCCCTCCACTTT.

The CDR3 DNA is TGTGCCAGTACTAATTATGGGGGACAGGGGGTCGAGCAGTACTTC. Its protein is CASTNYGGQGVEQYF. This chain joins TRBV7-8 and TRBJ2-7; 11 bases are shared with TRBD1. The CDR3 spans 15 residues. Germline V gene sequence: CDR1 SGHVS, CDR2 FQNEAQ. V lost 9 bases, J lost 6 bases, and 13 bases stayed unmatched.

V gene TRBV7-9 combines with J gene TRBJ1-6, with 10 bases fitting TRBD1. The trim removed 1 base at V and 7 bases at J, leaving 1 base unmatched. The germline V gene encodes CDR1 SEHNR and CDR2 FQNEAQ (reference sequence). This CDR3 is built from 15 residues. The CDR3 sequence: CASSLGGQGNSPLHF. Here the CDR3 DNA reads TGTGCCAGCAGCTTAGGGGGACAGGGGAATTCACCCCTCCACTTT.

V usage is TRBV29-1 and J usage is TRBJ2-1, with 10 bases aligning to TRBD1. The length of the CDR3 is 14 residues. V lost 1 base, J lost 7 bases, and 4 bases stayed unmatched. The germline V gene has CDR1 SQVTM and CDR2 ANQGSEA. The CDR3 loop reads CSVEGDRGGNEQFF. CDR3 bases: TGCAGCGTTGAAGGGGACAGGGGAGGGAATGAGCAGTTCTTC.

J is TRBJ2-5 and V is TRBV10-1; D possibly corresponds to TRBD2 (7 bases). V shed 3 bases and J shed 1 base, with 18 bases lying between them. The CDR3 has 17 amino acids. CDR1 is WNHNN, CDR2 SYGVQD, per germline (reference sequence). For the CDR3, the DNA is TGCGCCAGCAGTGAAGGGGGTTTTGGACTAGGCCAAGAGACCCAGTACTTC. Protein: CASSEGGFGLGQETQYF.

The chain is built from TRBV7-9 and TRBJ2-7, with TRBD1 matching over 10 bases. CDR1 and CDR2 (germline): SEHNR, FQNEAQ (reference sequence). The CDR3 is made up of 15 amino acids. V lost 5 bases and J lost 7; bases outside the gene matches: 11. CDR3 residues: CASSGDRGPRGEQYF. The CDR3 DNA follows: TGTGCCAGCAGCGGCGACAGGGGGCCCCGGGGAGAGCAGTACTTC.

The V and J genes are TRBV12-3 or TRBV12-4 and TRBJ1-5; the D is unclear. This CDR3 contains 13 residues. Deletions cut 1 base from V and 5 bases from J, with 6 bases between. CDR3 coding DNA: TGTGCCAGCAGTTTAGGTTACGATCAGCCCCAGCATTTT. Translation: CASSLGYDQPQHF.

The chain carries TRBV6-6 and TRBJ1-1, with unresolved D. V was clipped by 6 bases and J by 5 bases, with 22 bases between them. CDR3 length equals 16 residues. Germline V gene lookup returns CDR1 MNHNY and CDR2 SVGAGI (reference sequence). The CDR3 loop is CASSYGMPVPGTEAFF. In DNA form, the CDR3 reads TGTGCCAGCAGCTACGGGATGCCCGTTCCTGGGACTGAAGCTTTCTTT.

The genes are TRBV7-2 and TRBJ1-2, with 7 bases identical to TRBD1. V dropped 6 bases and J dropped 4; count of bases not matched to a gene: 8. CDR1 SGHTA and CDR2 FQGNSA come from the germline V gene. The CDR3 length is 14 residues. CDR3 in amino acids: CASSYRGVSYGYTF. DNA for the CDR3: TGTGCCAGCAGTTACAGGGGTGTGAGCTATGGCTACACCTTC.

The chain recombines TRBV6-5 with TRBJ2-2; D could derive from TRBD1 or TRBD2 (5 bases each). Trimming left V 4 bases short and J 3 bases short, with 9 bases between. CDR3 size: 14 residues. The germline V gene has CDR1 MNHEY and CDR2 SVGAGI. The CDR3 reads CASSWGWDTGELFF. The CDR3 DNA reads TGTGCCAGCAGTTGGGGGTGGGACACCGGGGAGCTGTTTTTT.

V usage is TRBV27 and J usage is TRBJ2-7, with TRBD1 matching 10 bases. This CDR3 has 14 residues. V lost 5 bases, J lost 2 bases, and 3 bases stayed unmatched. Germline V gene sequence: CDR1 MNHEY, CDR2 SMNVEV (reference sequence). For the CDR3, the DNA is TGTGCCAGCAGTCTGGGACAGGGGCCCTACGAGCAGTACTTC. Encoded protein: CASSLGQGPYEQYF.